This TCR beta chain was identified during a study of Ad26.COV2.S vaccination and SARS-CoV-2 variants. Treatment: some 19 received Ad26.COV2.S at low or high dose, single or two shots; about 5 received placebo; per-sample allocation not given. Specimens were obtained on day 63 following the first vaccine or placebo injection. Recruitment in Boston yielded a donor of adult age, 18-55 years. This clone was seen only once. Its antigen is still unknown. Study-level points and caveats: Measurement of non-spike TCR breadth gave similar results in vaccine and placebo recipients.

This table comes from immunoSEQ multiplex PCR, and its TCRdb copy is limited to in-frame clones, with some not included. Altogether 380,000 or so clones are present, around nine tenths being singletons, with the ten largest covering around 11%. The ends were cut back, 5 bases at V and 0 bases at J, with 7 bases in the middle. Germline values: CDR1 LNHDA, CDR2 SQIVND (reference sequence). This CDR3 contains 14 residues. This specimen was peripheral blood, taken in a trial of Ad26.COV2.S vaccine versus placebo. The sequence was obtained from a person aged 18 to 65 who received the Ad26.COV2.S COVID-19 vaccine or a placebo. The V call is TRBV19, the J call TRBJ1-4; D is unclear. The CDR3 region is CASSGSATNEKLFF. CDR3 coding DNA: TGTGCCAGTAGTGGTTCGGCAACTAATGAAAAACTGTTTTTT.